Here is one T cell receptor (beta chain) with its context. Trimming took 3 bases from V and 7 from J, leaving 10 bases between them. Germline V gene data show CDR1 as SEHNR and CDR2 as FQNEAQ (reference sequence). The CDR3 has 12 residues. Genomic DNA per cell subset filled all wells of several immunoSEQ plates. The table came from immunoSEQ multiplex PCR; TCRdb's copy has only in-frame clones and leaves some out. The sample contains 2 million to 2.5 million clones, roughly 94% of which appear only once. The data belong to a study of shared clonotypes between healthy human individuals. Sample: naive CD4+ T cells sorted from blood. Subset denoted: CD45RA+ positively selected. The sequence derives from a young man in good health. V gene TRBV7-9 combines with J gene TRBJ2-7; D may correspond to TRBD1 or TRBD2 (5 bases each). The CDR3 loop reads CASSFRGLEQYF. CDR3 nucleotides: TGTGCCAGCAGCTTCCGGGGCCTAGAGCAGTACTTC.